Listed here is a single TCR beta chain. This sample stems from a study of blood T cell repertoires in COVID-19. Turning to the study itself: Italy, Spain and the United States were the sources of the convalescent and acute COVID-19 samples. T cells, B-cell-depleted T cells, or PBMCs provided the cDNA or gDNA that served as material.

While infection was still active, Seattle patients were enrolled and then followed longitudinally. Germline CDR1 and CDR2: LNHDA and SQIVND (reference sequence). V was shortened by 5 bases and J by 4 bases, with 14 bases between the two germline ends. The CDR3 consists of 14 residues. The assay was immunoSEQ multiplex PCR, and TCRdb's table has in-frame clones only and misses some. This sample has some 140,000 clones, with approximately 86% found just once. The TCR was taken from a man in his 60s with COVID-19, enrolled during active disease. The specimen sequenced was peripheral blood. V usage is TRBV19 and J usage is TRBJ2-5, with unresolved D. CDR3 in amino acids: CASSRQVNAETQYF. CDR3 sequence (DNA): TGTGCCAGTAGTCGTCAGGTTAATGCAGAGACCCAGTACTTC.